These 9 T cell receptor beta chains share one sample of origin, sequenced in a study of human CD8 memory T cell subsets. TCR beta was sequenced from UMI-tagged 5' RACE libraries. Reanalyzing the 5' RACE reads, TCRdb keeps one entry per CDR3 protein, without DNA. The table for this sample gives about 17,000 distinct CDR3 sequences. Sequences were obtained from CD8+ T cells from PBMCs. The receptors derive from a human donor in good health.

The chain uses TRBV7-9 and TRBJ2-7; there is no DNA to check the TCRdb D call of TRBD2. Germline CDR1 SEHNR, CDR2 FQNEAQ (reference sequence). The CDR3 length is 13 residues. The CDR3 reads CASSYGTGYEQYF.

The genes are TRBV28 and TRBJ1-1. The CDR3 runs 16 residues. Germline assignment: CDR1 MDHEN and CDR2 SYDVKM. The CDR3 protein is CASRPTGGLAFTEAFF. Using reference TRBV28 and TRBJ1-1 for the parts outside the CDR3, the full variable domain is DVKVTQSSRYLVKRTGEKVFLECVQDMDHENMFWYRQDPGLGLRLIYFSYDVKMKEKGDIPEGYSVSREKKERFSLILESASTNQTSMYLCASRPTGGLAFTEAFFGQGTRLTVV.

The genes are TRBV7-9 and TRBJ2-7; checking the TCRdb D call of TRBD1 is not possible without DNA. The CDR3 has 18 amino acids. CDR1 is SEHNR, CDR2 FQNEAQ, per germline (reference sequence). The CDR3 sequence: CASTSNTGAARTSYEQYF.

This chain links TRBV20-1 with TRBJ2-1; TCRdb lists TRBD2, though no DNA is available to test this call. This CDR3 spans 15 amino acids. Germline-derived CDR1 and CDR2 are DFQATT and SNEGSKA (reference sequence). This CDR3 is CSASSPLSSYNEQFF.

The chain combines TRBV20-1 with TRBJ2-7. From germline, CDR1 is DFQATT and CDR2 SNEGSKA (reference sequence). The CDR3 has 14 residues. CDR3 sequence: CSARDAGGSYEQYF.

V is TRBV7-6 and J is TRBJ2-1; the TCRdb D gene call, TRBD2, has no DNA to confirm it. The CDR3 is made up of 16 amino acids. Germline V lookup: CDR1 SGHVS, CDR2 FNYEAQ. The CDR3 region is CASSLEAGGPIDEQFF.

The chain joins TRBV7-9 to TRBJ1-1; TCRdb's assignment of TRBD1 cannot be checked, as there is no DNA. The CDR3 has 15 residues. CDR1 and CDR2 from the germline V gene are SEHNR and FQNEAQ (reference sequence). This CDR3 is CASSLLQAMNTEAFF.

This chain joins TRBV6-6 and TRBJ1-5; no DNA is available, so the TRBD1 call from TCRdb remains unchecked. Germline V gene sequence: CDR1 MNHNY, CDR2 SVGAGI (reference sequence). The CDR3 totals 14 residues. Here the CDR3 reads CASSYPGEFRPQHF.

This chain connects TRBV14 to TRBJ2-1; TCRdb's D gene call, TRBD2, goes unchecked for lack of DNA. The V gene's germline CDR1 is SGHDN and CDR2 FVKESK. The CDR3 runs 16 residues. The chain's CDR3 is CASSQVAGGPDNEQFF.